This T cell receptor beta chain was found in a study of shared clonotypes between healthy human individuals. The study, taken as a whole, reports: The sole specimen, blood, was sampled, and tissue repertoires likely differ. The naive CD4 repertoires of a few donors were compared, and about 5% of clonotypes were shared.

Concerning this clone: Antigen specificity is unknown.

Clones were read by immunoSEQ multiplex PCR, and TCRdb kept only the in-frame ones, dropping some. The repertoire holds about 990,000 clones, roughly 74% seen once, with around 0.61% in the top ten. The CDR3 sequence is 15 residues long. Per germline, CDR1 MNHEY and CDR2 SMNVEV (reference sequence). Material: memory CD4+ T cells from PBMCs. Subset described: CD45RA-negative fraction. The origin of this receptor is a man between 18 and 35 years old in good health. Some clones in this sample may be carry-over from other donors' samples. The chain couples TRBV27 to TRBJ2-5, with D perhaps matching TRBD1 (7 bases). TRBJ2-7 matches the DNA end more closely, so the J call is doubtful. DNA of the CDR3: TGTGCCAGCAGGCCGCGGGACAGTAGCTCCTACGAGCAGTACTTC. Its protein is CASRPRDSSSYEQYF.